Listed below are T cell receptor beta chains from one sample, sequenced in a study of cytomegalovirus exposure and HLA in healthy donors. Some clones are missing from TCRdb's copy, which holds only in-frame ones; the method was immunoSEQ multiplex PCR. The sample has 120,000 to 150,000 clones; 75% to 80% are singletons. The specimen sequenced was PBMCs. These receptors all come from a man aged 40-50 years in good health and CMV-seropositive. Both conserved end residues are part of each CDR3. A D gene is named only where the DNA matches it firmly. Only part of the rows carry a size: once, few, many, or a class if the clone is expanded.

v_call	cdr3_length	d_call	clone_size	j_call	cdr3_nt	cdr3_aa
TRBV5-1	16	-	once	TRBJ2-2	TGCGCCAGCAGCTTGTACTTGGTAGGGGACACCGGGGAGCTGTTTTTT	CASSLYLVGDTGELFF
TRBV18	18	TRBD2	few	TRBJ2-1	TGTGCCAGCTCACCAACTGTGATGACTAGCGGGAGGGCCGATGAGCAGTTCTTC	CASSPTVMTSGRADEQFF
TRBV29-1	14	-	-	TRBJ2-3	TGCAGCGTTGTGACAGGCTCCCTCACAGATACGCAGTATTTT	CSVVTGSLTDTQYF
TRBV30	14	TRBD1	few	TRBJ2-7	TGTGCCTGGAAGGGACAGCAAATTTCCTACGAGCAGTACTTC	CAWKGQQISYEQYF
TRBV6-1	14	-	-	TRBJ1-1	TGTGCCAGCAGTGGAGTGGGTGAGGGCACTGAAGCTTTCTTT	CASSGVGEGTEAFF
TRBV5-1	15	TRBD1	-	TRBJ2-5	TGCGCCAGCAGCCCCAGGACAGGGACTCGGGAGACCCAGTACTTC	CASSPRTGTRETQYF
TRBV30	14	-	-	TRBJ1-2	TGTGCCTGGAGTGTACTTGGGGCAGTCTATGGCTACACCTTC	CAWSVLGAVYGYTF
TRBV7-6	14	-	-	TRBJ2-3	TGTGCCAGCAGCTTATTCGGGGTCACAGATACGCAGTATTTT	CASSLFGVTDTQYF
TRBV12-5	16	TRBD2	-	TRBJ2-1	TGTGCTAGTGGGGGTCTGACGGGAGGGGTCTACAATGAGCAGTTCTTC	CASGGLTGGVYNEQFF
TRBV7-6	16	-	-	TRBJ2-7	TGTGCCAGCAGCTTAGCCGGACAGTTAAGCTCCTACGAGCAGTACTTC	CASSLAGQLSSYEQYF
TRBV7-6	17	TRBD2	-	TRBJ2-3	TGTGCCAGCAGCTTAGCGCGAGCGGGATCAAGCACAGATACGCAGTATTTT	CASSLARAGSSTDTQYF
TRBV2	15	-	-	TRBJ1-1	TGTGCCAGCAGTCGTTTAGACCTCGGGGGGACTGAAGCTTTCTTT	CASSRLDLGGTEAFF
TRBV27	14	-	-	TRBJ2-7	TGTGCCAGCAGTTCGGGGGGGACAGTCTACGAGCAGTACTTC	CASSSGGTVYEQYF